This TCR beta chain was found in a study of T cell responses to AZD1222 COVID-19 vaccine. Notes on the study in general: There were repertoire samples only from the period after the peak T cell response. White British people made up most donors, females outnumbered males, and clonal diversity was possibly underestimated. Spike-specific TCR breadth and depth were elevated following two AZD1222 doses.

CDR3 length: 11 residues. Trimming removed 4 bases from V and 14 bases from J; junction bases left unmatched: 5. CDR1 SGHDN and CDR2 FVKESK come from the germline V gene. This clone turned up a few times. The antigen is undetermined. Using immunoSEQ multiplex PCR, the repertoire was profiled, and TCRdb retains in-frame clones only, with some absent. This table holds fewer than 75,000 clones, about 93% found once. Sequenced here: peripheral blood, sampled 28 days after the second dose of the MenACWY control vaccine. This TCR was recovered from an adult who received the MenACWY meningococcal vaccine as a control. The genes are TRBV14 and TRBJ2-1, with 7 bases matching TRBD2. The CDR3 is CASSLGGEEFF. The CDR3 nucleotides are TGTGCCAGCAGCCTTGGGGGGGAGGAGTTCTTC.